Detailed here is one T cell receptor (beta chain). Its antigen is undetermined. This sample was included in a study of PD-1 blockade in classical Hodgkin lymphoma. Study context: Nivolumab dosed at 3 mg/kg went to patients intravenously every 2 weeks. Study-wide points: Nivolumab starters within 1 year of ASCT were excluded. In newly diagnosed patients, baseline TCR diversity was reportedly below that of healthy donors. Complete responders showed a baseline diversity that resembled the diversity of newly diagnosed patients.

The V gene's germline CDR1 is SGHTA and CDR2 FQGNSA. This CDR3 comprises 16 residues. Trimming removed 7 bases from V and 7 bases from J, with 20 bases in between. Relapse after autologous stem cell transplantation occurred in every patient, and brentuximab vedotin exposure varied. The repertoire was sequenced with immunoSEQ multiplex PCR; TCRdb's copy has only in-frame clones and lacks some. The sample has 20,000 to 25,000 clones, roughly 72% seen once. This sequence originates from a human donor with classical Hodgkin lymphoma. This material consisted of peripheral blood mononuclear cells (PBMCs), taken at baseline. J is TRBJ1-6 and V is TRBV7-2, with D tentatively TRBD1 (6 bases). CDR3 sequence: CASNLRGGARNSPLHF. The CDR3 DNA reads TGTGCCAGCAATCTACGAGGGGGGGCGAGGAATTCACCCCTCCACTTT. The full variable domain, rest sourced from reference TRBV7-2 and TRBJ1-6, is GAGVSQSPSNKVTEKGKDVELRCDPISGHTALYWYRQSLGQGLEFLIYFQGNSAPDKSGLPSDRFSAERTGGSVSTLTIQRTQQEDSAVYLCASNLRGGARNSPLHFGNGTRLTVT.